The 17 T cell receptor beta chains below were found in one sample sequenced in a study of blood T cells in healthy people across ages. Sample-barcoded 5' priming and a J-beta primer mix drove a second PCR of about 6 to 12 cycles. Via MiXCR, TCRdb re-called the 5' RACE reads, giving one row per CDR3 protein. The table lists 600,000 to 850,000 distinct CDR3 sequences, around a quarter of them singletons. This sample also appeared in a second study, on T cells of mothers and their children.

The sequenced sample was blood. The origin of the receptors is a boy between 10 and 17 years old in good health.

A few counts support this clonotype. This rearrangement joins TRBV20-1 to TRBJ2-7, with D possibly being TRBD1 (5 bases). V lost 3 bases and J 6 bases, leaving 18 bases between the germline ends. Germline assignment: CDR1 DFQATT and CDR2 SNEGSKA (reference sequence). The CDR3 sequence is 14 residues long. CDR3 nucleotide sequence: TGCAGTGCTAGGGAGCCGCAGGGTTCCCGCGAGCAGTACTTC. Amino acid sequence: CSAREPQGSREQYF.

V usage is TRBV10-3 and J usage is TRBJ2-3, with 10 bases that match TRBD1. The trim removed 0 bases at V and 3 bases at J, leaving 3 bases unmatched. CDR3 length equals 16 residues. Germline lookup yields CDR1 ENHRY and CDR2 SYGVKD. CDR3 DNA: TGTGCCATCAGTGAGTCGGACAGGGGGTGGACAGATACGCAGTATTTT. Translation gives CAISESDRGWTDTQYF.

This clonotype was detected only once. CDR3 sequence: CSVRELAKNIQYF. The CDR3 DNA sequence: TGCAGTGTCCGGGAGCTAGCCAAAAACATTCAGTACTTC. This chain uses TRBV20-1 with TRBJ2-4, with D perhaps TRBD2 (6 bases). In germline, CDR1 is DFQATT, CDR2 SNEGSKA (reference sequence). CDR3 length equals 13 residues. V was shortened by 7 bases and J by 0 bases, with 10 bases between the two germline ends.

The rearrangement uses TRBV11-1 and TRBJ2-6, with 7 bases identical to TRBD1. The CDR3 sequence is 20 residues long. The germline CDR1 and CDR2 sequences are SGHAT and FQDESV (reference sequence). V shed 6 bases, J shed 4 bases, and the junction held 21 bases outside the gene matches. DNA for the CDR3: TGTGCCAGCAGTCATACTACGGCAGGGGGTGCCCAGGGGGGGGCCAACGTCCTGACTTTC. This translates into CASSHTTAGGAQGGANVLTF.

The rearrangement uses TRBV20-1 and TRBJ2-5, with D possibly matching TRBD1 (7 bases). This CDR3 comprises 17 residues. The germline CDR1 and CDR2 sequences are DFQATT and SNEGSKA (reference sequence). V was pared by 0 bases and J by 2 bases, with 19 bases between. The CDR3 nucleotides are TGCAGTGCTAGAGATTACAGGGGACTTCATCTACAAGAGACCCAGTACTTC. It encodes CSARDYRGLHLQETQYF.

The rearrangement joins TRBV7-6 to TRBJ2-7; D is perhaps TRBD1 or TRBD2 (5 bases each). Per germline, CDR1 SGHVS and CDR2 FNYEAQ. There are 15 residues in the CDR3. Between the trimmed V and J ends, which lost 1 base and 2 bases, there was a span of 12 bases. DNA of the CDR3: TGTGCCAGCAGCTTAGAGGATGAGGGGACCTACGAGCAGTACTTC. Translating gives CASSLEDEGTYEQYF.

This clonotype appeared a few times. J is TRBJ2-5 and V is TRBV2, with D maybe TRBD2 (5 bases). CDR1 is SNHLY, CDR2 FYNNEI, per germline. This CDR3 comprises 15 residues. V lost 7 bases, J lost 5 bases, and 20 bases lay in between. The CDR3 sequence is CASNYGDSPGETQYF. The CDR3, as DNA: TGTGCCAGCAACTATGGAGACTCCCCGGGGGAGACCCAGTACTTC.

The CDR3 nucleotides read TGTGCCAGCAGTTACCAGGGCCGAGCTTTCTTT. This codes for CASSYQGRAFF. This rearrangement joins TRBV6-5 to TRBJ1-1; D may be TRBD1 (5 bases). CDR1 and CDR2 from the germline V gene are MNHEY and SVGAGI. V lost 2 bases to trimming and J lost 10 bases, with 8 bases between them. CDR3 size: 11 residues.

The V gene is TRBV4-2, the J gene TRBJ2-2, with 11 nucleotides matching TRBD2. Germline CDR1 and CDR2: LGHNA and YNFKEQ. Trimming took 1 base from V and 0 from J; bases not matched to a gene: 1. This CDR3 spans 17 amino acids. In DNA, the CDR3 is TGTGCCAGCAGCCAAGCTAGCGGGGGGCCGAACACCGGGGAGCTGTTTTTT. Amino acids: CASSQASGGPNTGELFF.

This clonotype was counted between two and nine times. This chain connects TRBV9 to TRBJ2-3; no definite D call. V was trimmed by 1 base and J by 10 bases, leaving 13 bases between them. The CDR3 loop spans 13 amino acids. Germline V lookup: CDR1 SGDLS, CDR2 YYNGEE. The CDR3 DNA reads as TGTGCCAGCAGCGTAATCCTGACCTCCCCGCAGTATTTT. This gives the protein CASSVILTSPQYF.

The rearrangement uses TRBV27 and TRBJ2-7, with D maybe TRBD1 (6 bases). The CDR3 loop spans 14 amino acids. Trimming pared 3 bases from V and 2 bases from J, leaving 11 bases between. Germline loops: CDR1 MNHEY, CDR2 SMNVEV (reference sequence). The CDR3 sequence: CASSFIDRPYEQYF. The CDR3 DNA is TGTGCCAGCAGTTTCATCGACAGGCCCTACGAGCAGTACTTC.

This sequence joins TRBV7-9 and TRBJ1-2; 11 bases agree with TRBD1. V was pared by 2 bases and J by 8 bases, with 7 bases of the junction left unmatched. The CDR3 loop spans 15 amino acids. CDR1 is SEHNR, CDR2 FQNEAQ, per germline (reference sequence). CDR3 in amino acids: CASSLRTGGVAGYTF. CDR3 DNA sequence: TGTGCCAGCAGCTTAAGGACAGGGGGCGTGGCCGGCTACACCTTC. The variable domain in full, with the rest retrieved from reference TRBV7-9 and TRBJ1-2, is DTGVSQNPRHKITKRGQNVTFRCDPISEHNRLYWYRQTLGQGPEFLTYFQNEAQLEKSRLLSDRFSAERPKGSFSTLEIQRTEQGDSAMYLCASSLRTGGVAGYTFGSGTRLTVV.

This clonotype was counted between two and nine times. The chain has TRBV7-9 and TRBJ2-2; the D is unclear. Deletions cut 1 base from V and 2 bases from J, with 11 bases between. This CDR3 is 16 amino acids long. CDR1 is SEHNR, CDR2 FQNEAQ, per germline (reference sequence). CDR3 region: CASSLVRTQNTGELFF. CDR3 DNA: TGTGCCAGCAGCTTAGTTCGCACCCAAAACACCGGGGAGCTGTTTTTT.

The chain links TRBV7-2 to TRBJ2-2, with a possible D match to TRBD2 (5 bases). V was cut by 10 bases and J by 3 bases, with 15 bases left in between. CDR1 is SGHTA and CDR2 is FQGNSA in the germline V gene. CDR3 length equals 14 residues. The CDR3 bases are TGTGCCACCCTTCCTACTAGTTACACCGGGGAGCTGTTTTTT. Translation: CATLPTSYTGELFF.

V usage is TRBV2 and J usage is TRBJ2-4; the match to TRBD2 covers 8 bases. CDR3 length: 15 amino acids. The germline gives CDR1 SNHLY, CDR2 FYNNEI. The V gene end was trimmed by 6 bases and the J gene end by 8 bases; junction bases not matched to a gene: 12. CDR3 loop: CASSRGDFGGDIQYF. The CDR3 bases are TGTGCCAGCAGCCGGGGGGACTTCGGGGGGGACATTCAGTACTTC.

The table lists this clonotype with a few counts. The rearrangement links TRBV10-3 to TRBJ2-5; D unresolved. Trimming cost V 0 bases and J 2 bases, with 10 bases left between them. The CDR3 covers 15 residues. The germline V gene has CDR1 ENHRY and CDR2 SYGVKD. CDR3 coding DNA: TGTGCCATCAGTGAGTCGATAGGCTATCAAGAGACCCAGTACTTC. Residues: CAISESIGYQETQYF.

This chain joins TRBV20-1 and TRBJ1-2; 10 bases agree with TRBD1. The V gene's germline CDR1 is DFQATT and CDR2 SNEGSKA (reference sequence). After removal of 4 bases from V and 13 bases from J, the junction contained 9 bases not matched to a gene. This CDR3 region has 12 residues. This chain's CDR3 is CSAKDRGLISTF. The CDR3, as DNA: TGCAGTGCTAAAGACAGGGGGCTCATAAGCACCTTC.